The rows below give T cell receptor beta chains drawn from one sample of a study of blood T cell repertoires in COVID-19. TCRdb keeps only in-frame clones here, not all; method: immunoSEQ multiplex PCR. Among around 130,000 clones listed, 84% were seen once. The sequenced material came from peripheral blood. The receptors were sampled from a woman under 40 who had recovered from COVID-19. The CDR3 runs from the conserved cysteine through the conserved F or W. D genes are given only for firm matches. Size is omitted from some rows. Given values are once, few, many or a class for expanded clones.

d_call	clone_size	j_call	v_call	cdr3_aa	cdr3_nt
TRBD1	NA	TRBJ1-2	TRBV7-2	CASSLSGGTGDFERRGYTF	TGTGCCAGCAGCTTATCGGGCGGGACAGGGGACTTTGAACGACGGGGCTACACCTTC
NA	few	TRBJ2-7	TRBV2	CASSEREGRNEQYF	TGTGCCAGCAGTGAACGTGAGGGTAGGAACGAGCAGTACTTC
TRBD1	NA	TRBJ2-2	TRBV27	CASSFDRGWLRTGELFF	TGTGCCAGCAGTTTCGACAGGGGGTGGCTGCGGACCGGGGAGCTGTTTTTT
TRBD1	NA	TRBJ2-5	TRBV5-1	CASSRDRGGETQYF	TGCGCCAGCAGCCGGGACAGGGGTGGAGAGACCCAGTACTTC
TRBD1	NA	TRBJ1-5	TRBV18	CASSPGTGSVSNQPQHF	TGTGCCAGCTCTCCCGGGACAGGGAGCGTTAGCAATCAGCCCCAGCATTTT
TRBD1	NA	TRBJ2-7	TRBV2	CASSWDRAVEQYF	TGTGCCAGCAGCTGGGACAGGGCAGTCGAGCAGTACTTC
NA	NA	TRBJ2-1	TRBV19	CASRFTGFTEQFF	TGTGCCAGTAGATTCACAGGGTTTACTGAGCAGTTCTTC
NA	NA	TRBJ2-1	TRBV27	CASSSSQGRNEQFF	TGTGCCAGCAGTTCATCCCAGGGAAGGAATGAGCAGTTCTTC
TRBD1	NA	TRBJ1-1	TRBV6-5	CASSYSRQGYTEAFF	TGTGCCAGCAGTTACTCCCGACAGGGGTACACTGAAGCTTTCTTT
NA	NA	TRBJ1-2	TRBV2	CASSLVRGNYGYTF	TGTGCCAGCAGTTTGGTTCGGGGGAACTATGGCTACACCTTC
TRBD1	NA	TRBJ1-5	TRBV6-5	CASDRTGEGNQPQHF	TGTGCCAGTGATCGGACAGGGGAGGGGAATCAGCCCCAGCATTTT
TRBD2	NA	TRBJ2-1	TRBV3-1/TRBV3-2	CASSQAVSWTSTYNEQFF	TGTGCCAGCAGCCAAGCAGTGTCCTGGACTAGCACATACAATGAGCAGTTCTTC
NA	NA	TRBJ1-2	TRBV9	CASSAEVGASYGYTF	TGTGCCAGCAGCGCAGAAGTGGGGGCCAGCTATGGCTACACCTTC
TRBD2	NA	TRBJ2-1	TRBV27	CASSLAGTSGNEQFF	TGTGCCAGCAGTTTAGCCGGGACTAGCGGAAATGAGCAGTTCTTC
NA	NA	TRBJ2-3	TRBV9	CASSVTPQGPDTQYF	TGTGCCAGCAGCGTTACCCCCCAGGGCCCAGATACGCAGTATTTT
NA	NA	TRBJ1-1	TRBV30	CAKATGLNTEAFF	TGTGCCAAAGCAACAGGGTTGAACACTGAAGCTTTCTTT
TRBD1	NA	TRBJ1-1	TRBV4-1	CASSQRDRGGNTEAFF	TGCGCCAGCAGCCAAAGGGACAGGGGAGGGAACACTGAAGCTTTCTTT
NA	medium-sized	TRBJ1-2	TRBV9	CASSPTRGGYGYTF	TGTGCCAGCAGCCCCACCCGAGGGGGCTATGGCTACACCTTC
TRBD2	NA	TRBJ2-7	TRBV7-8	CASSLERASGYSYEQYF	TGTGCCAGCAGCTTAGAACGCGCTAGCGGGTACTCCTACGAGCAGTACTTC
TRBD1	NA	TRBJ1-4	TRBV11-2	CASRAWGTGNEKLFF	TGTGCCAGCAGGGCATGGGGGACAGGGAATGAAAAACTGTTTTTT
NA	NA	TRBJ2-7	TRBV6-6	CASSYGQGGNEQYF	TGTGCCAGCAGTTACGGGCAGGGTGGAAACGAGCAGTACTTC
NA	NA	TRBJ1-5	TRBV9	CASSVGSVSNQPQHF	TGTGCCAGCAGCGTAGGGAGTGTCAGCAATCAGCCCCAGCATTTT
NA	NA	TRBJ2-7	TRBV11-2	CASSSLGVRDTASYEQYF	TGTGCCAGCAGCTCCTTGGGAGTCCGGGACACAGCCTCCTACGAGCAGTACTTC
NA	NA	TRBJ2-7	TRBV27	CASSPLGGGLGEQYF	TGTGCCAGCAGTCCCCTTGGGGGGGGGCTAGGGGAGCAGTACTTC
TRBD2	NA	TRBJ2-4	TRBV6-2/TRBV6-3	CASSYGEWREYRGKAKNIQYF	TGTGCCAGCAGTTATGGGGAGTGGCGGGAGTATCGGGGGAAAGCCAAAAACATTCAGTACTTC
TRBD1	NA	TRBJ1-2	TRBV20-1	CSASPGGGYTF	TGCAGTGCTAGTCCAGGGGGAGGCTACACCTTC
NA	NA	TRBJ1-1	TRBV7-9	CASSLERATEAFF	TGTGCCAGCAGCTTAGAGAGGGCCACTGAAGCTTTCTTT
TRBD2	NA	TRBJ2-7	TRBV5-4	CASSNAGLADYEQYF	TGTGCCAGCAGCAACGCAGGACTAGCGGATTACGAGCAGTACTTC
NA	NA	TRBJ1-5	TRBV15	CATSTGSISRQPQHF	TGTGCCACCAGCACGGGAAGTATTTCGAGGCAGCCCCAGCATTTT
TRBD2	NA	TRBJ2-5	TRBV5-4	CASSRRLAGGQETQYF	TGTGCCAGCAGTCGTCGACTAGCGGGTGGCCAAGAGACCCAGTACTTC
NA	few	TRBJ1-1	TRBV18	CASSPIQGGDTEAFF	TGTGCCAGCTCACCAATCCAGGGAGGGGACACTGAAGCTTTCTTT
TRBD1	NA	TRBJ2-3	TRBV5-6	CASSSGQNRDTQYF	TGTGCCAGCAGCTCGGGACAGAACAGGGATACGCAGTATTTT
TRBD1	NA	TRBJ1-4	TRBV5-4	CASSPGPPGQRNEKLFF	TGTGCCAGCAGCCCGGGCCCCCCGGGACAGCGTAATGAAAAACTGTTTTTT
NA	few	TRBJ1-4	TRBV20-1	CSASQTGSTNEKLFF	TGCAGTGCTAGTCAGACAGGATCAACTAATGAAAAACTGTTTTTT
TRBD1	NA	TRBJ1-2	TRBV14	CASSTGTGAWGYTF	TGTGCCAGCAGCACCGGGACAGGGGCATGGGGCTACACCTTC
NA	NA	TRBJ1-3	TRBV19	CASSIASSGNTIYF	TGTGCCAGTAGTATAGCCAGCTCTGGAAACACCATATATTTT
NA	NA	TRBJ1-4	TRBV7-8	CASSLDGELTVF	TGTGCCAGCAGCTTAGATGGGGAGTTGACGGTTTTT
TRBD1	few	TRBJ2-1	TRBV19	CASSGTASYNEQFF	TGTGCCAGCTCCGGGACAGCGAGCTACAATGAGCAGTTCTTC
NA	NA	TRBJ1-5	TRBV29-1	CSVASSNQPQHF	TGCAGCGTCGCGAGTAGCAATCAGCCCCAGCATTTT
NA	NA	TRBJ1-5	TRBV6-1	CASSAGVSTSSNQPQHF	TGTGCCAGCAGTGCCGGGGTCTCCACATCTAGCAATCAGCCCCAGCATTTT
TRBD1	NA	TRBJ1-2	TRBV7-9	CASSARGDYYGYTF	TGTGCCAGCAGCGCCAGGGGGGACTACTATGGCTACACCTTC
NA	NA	TRBJ2-2	TRBV3-1/TRBV3-2	CASTEGAGELFF	TGTGCCAGCACCGAGGGGGCCGGGGAGCTGTTTTTT
NA	NA	TRBJ2-2	TRBV5-1	CASSYDSNTGELFF	TGCGCCAGCAGCTACGACTCGAACACCGGGGAGCTGTTTTTT
TRBD1	few	TRBJ1-2	TRBV15	CATSRSNSDRGKGGYTF	TGTGCCACCAGCAGATCCAACTCGGACAGGGGGAAAGGTGGCTACACCTTC
TRBD1	NA	TRBJ2-5	TRBV6-5	CASRRNRGLQETQYF	TGTGCCAGCAGACGAAACAGGGGCCTCCAAGAGACCCAGTACTTC
NA	NA	TRBJ1-2	TRBV27	CASGGLSYGYTF	TGTGCCAGTGGAGGACTGAGCTATGGCTACACCTTC